This TCR beta chain was found in a study of neurological immune-mediated disorders. The CDR3 is 12 amino acids. Between the trimmed V and J ends, which lost 6 bases and 6 bases, there was a span of 9 bases. From germline, CDR1 is DFQATT and CDR2 SNEGSKA (reference sequence). By 5'RACE with 10-nucleotide random UMIs, the cDNA was made. MiXCR, applied by TCRdb to the 5' RACE reads, yields one record per CDR3 protein. In the table there are tens of thousands of distinct CDR3 sequences, 15% to 20% of which are singletons. Many counts were recorded for this clonotype. The antigen is undetermined. General study points: Subjects shared no identical expanded-clone CDR3 amino acid sequences, suggesting private TCR-beta repertoires in all groups.

The TCR sequence derives from a woman aged 40 to 50 in good health. V and J are TRBV20-1 and TRBJ1-6; a possible D gene is TRBD1 (5 bases). Sequenced material: PBMCs. The CDR3 region has the DNA TGCAGTGCCGGGCAGGGTAATTCACCCCTCCACTTT. Encoded protein: CSAGQGNSPLHF.